The present entry profiles one T cell receptor beta chain with its context. This record belongs to a study of blood T cells in healthy people across ages. Alongside a J-beta primer mix, a sample-barcoded 5' primer served in a second PCR lasting 7 to 11 cycles. The authors tagged each cDNA molecule using a template-switch adaptor with 12 random nucleotides. One entry per CDR3 protein, called by TCRdb with MiXCR from the 5' RACE reads. The sample lists approximately 760,000 distinct CDR3 sequences, 20% to 25% occurring once. V was clipped by 0 bases and J by 7 bases, with 12 bases between them. The CDR3 has 15 residues. Germline V gene data show CDR1 as MNHEY and CDR2 as SVGAGI. The data also belong to a second study, concerning T cells of mothers and their children. That paper notes: The donors comprised roughly 6 children and their three healthy Caucasian mothers. It was through the M1S primer of the second PCR that sample barcodes and 2-4 random nucleotides were added.

This TCR was sampled from a boy aged 10-17 years in good health. The chain recombines TRBV6-5 with TRBJ1-4; D is uncertain. Sequencing was carried out using blood. The CDR3, as DNA: TGTGCCAGCAGTTACTCGAACAGAGTCGTTGAAAAACTGTTTTTT. Protein: CASSYSNRVVEKLFF.